These 14 T cell receptor beta chains were sequenced from one sample in a study of OX40 agonist ivuxolimab in advanced cancers. TCRdb's copy holds only in-frame clones and misses some; the assay was immunoSEQ multiplex PCR. The table shows over 40,000 clones, with about 87% occurring only once. Sequenced material: CD4+ or CD8+ T cells sorted from blood, taken in a trial of the OX40 agonist ivuxolimab. The receptor set was obtained from an adult with an advanced solid tumor such as melanoma, head and neck, liver or kidney cancer.

J is TRBJ2-7 and V is TRBV7-2; D unresolved. Germline CDR1 SGHTA, CDR2 FQGNSA. V was clipped by 2 bases and J by 4 bases, with 9 bases between them. The CDR3 is 13 residues long. The CDR3 DNA is TGTGCCAGCAGCTTATTGTATCGGTACGAGCAGTACTTC. Its translation is CASSLLYRYEQYF.

This clone showed up just once. This chain connects TRBV4-3 to TRBJ1-2; 7 bases align to TRBD1. This CDR3 is built from 18 residues. After removal of 2 bases from V and 3 bases from J, the junction contained 15 bases not matched to a gene. The germline V gene has CDR1 LGHNA and CDR2 YSLEER. CDR3 region: CASSQQSFNRGGHYGYTF. The CDR3 DNA is TGCGCCAGCAGCCAACAGTCGTTCAACAGGGGAGGTCACTATGGCTACACCTTC.

By proportion, this clone is medium-sized. The rearrangement links TRBV6-5 to TRBJ1-2; unclear D gene. Germline-derived CDR1 and CDR2 are MNHEY and SVGAGI. The V gene lost 0 bases and the J gene lost 8 bases, with 13 bases spanning the gap. The CDR3 runs 14 residues. The CDR3 is CASSYSRHQGGYTF. The CDR3 region has the DNA TGTGCCAGCAGTTACTCGAGGCATCAAGGAGGCTACACCTTC.

V usage is TRBV4-2 and J usage is TRBJ1-2; 7 bases match TRBD1. The CDR3 consists of 15 residues. The V gene end was trimmed by 5 bases and the J gene end by 1 base; junction bases not matched to a gene: 7. CDR1 is LGHNA, CDR2 YNFKEQ, per germline. The CDR3 region is CASSSGTDGNYGYTF. The CDR3 DNA reads as TGTGCCAGCAGCTCGGGGACAGACGGTAACTATGGCTACACCTTC.

The V call is TRBV19, the J call TRBJ1-1; D is perhaps TRBD1 (6 bases). V gave up 5 bases and J gave up 0 bases, with 10 bases separating them. The CDR3 loop spans 14 amino acids. Germline CDR1 and CDR2: LNHDA and SQIVND (reference sequence). CDR3 loop: CASSDGQLNTEAFF. CDR3 bases: TGTGCCAGTAGTGACGGACAGTTGAACACTGAAGCTTTCTTT. Full variable domain (remainder filled in from reference TRBV19 and TRBJ1-1): DGGITQSPKYLFRKEGQNVTLSCEQNLNHDAMYWYRQDPGQGLRLIYYSQIVNDFQKGDIAEGYSVSREKKESFPLTVTSAQKNPTAFYLCASSDGQLNTEAFFGQGTRLTVV.

J is TRBJ2-1 and V is TRBV11-3; D might be TRBD1 (5 bases). V was trimmed by 0 bases and J by 6 bases, leaving 9 bases between them. The CDR3 is made up of 14 amino acids. The V gene's germline CDR1 is SGHNT and CDR2 YENEEA. CDR3 DNA: TGTGCCAGCAGCTTAGAGGAAGGGGCCAATGAGCAGTTCTTC. It is translated as CASSLEEGANEQFF.

This rearrangement joins TRBV7-9 to TRBJ2-6; no clear D gene. The CDR3 is 15 residues long. Germline V gene data show CDR1 as SEHNR and CDR2 as FQNEAQ (reference sequence). V lost 0 bases and J 4 bases, leaving 7 bases between the germline ends. CDR3 bases: TGTGCCAGCAGCTTAGCTGGGTCCGGGGCCAACGTCCTGACTTTC. It translates to CASSLAGSGANVLTF. The variable domain in full, completed from reference TRBV7-9 and TRBJ2-6, reads DTGVSQNPRHKITKRGQNVTFRCDPISEHNRLYWYRQTLGQGPEFLTYFQNEAQLEKSRLLSDRFSAERPKGSFSTLEIQRTEQGDSAMYLCASSLAGSGANVLTFGAGSRLTVL.

The chain couples TRBV10-3 to TRBJ1-1, with D unresolved. V was trimmed by 0 bases and J by 1 base, leaving 15 bases between them. CDR1 and CDR2 (germline): ENHRY, SYGVKD. The CDR3 runs to 17 residues. Here the CDR3 reads CAISESGNRPENTEAFF. The CDR3 DNA sequence: TGTGCCATCAGTGAGTCGGGTAACCGCCCCGAGAACACTGAAGCTTTCTTT.

The V and J genes are TRBV18 and TRBJ1-5; 9 nucleotides align to TRBD1. With 3 bases clipped from V and 2 bases from J, the junction kept 5 bases outside the gene matches. The CDR3 is made up of 16 amino acids. The germline V gene has CDR1 KGHSH and CDR2 LQKENI. The CDR3 sequence is CASSPTGGVGNQPQHF. The CDR3 nucleotides are TGTGCCAGCTCACCCACAGGGGGCGTGGGCAATCAGCCCCAGCATTTT. The entire variable domain, with the rest obtained from reference TRBV18 and TRBJ1-5, is as follows: NAGVMQNPRHLVRRRGQEARLRCSPMKGHSHVYWYRQLPEEGLKFMVYLQKENIIDESGMPKERFSAEFPKEGPSILRIQQVVRGDSAAYFCASSPTGGVGNQPQHFGDGTRLSIL.

The CDR3 DNA reads as TGTGCCAGCAGGGATGACCAGGGGCTAGGCACTGAAGCTTTCTTT. As protein: CASRDDQGLGTEAFF. The chain couples TRBV6-1 to TRBJ1-1; tentatively, D is TRBD1 (6 bases). Trimming shortened V by 6 bases and J by 4 bases, and 18 bases separated the two germline ends. Germline values: CDR1 MNHNS, CDR2 SASEGT. The CDR3 length is 15 residues.

In its sample, this clone is medium-sized. V and J are TRBV11-3 and TRBJ2-1, with 7 bases identical to TRBD1. J was trimmed by 8 bases and V by 0 bases; bases with no gene match: 7. The CDR3 has 15 residues. CDR1 is SGHNT and CDR2 is YENEEA in the germline V gene. The CDR3 DNA reads as TGTGCCAGCAGCTTAGAGGACAGGACGGGCGATGAGCAGTTCTTC. Translating it yields CASSLEDRTGDEQFF.

This clone was found once. This chain connects TRBV15 to TRBJ1-5; possibly TRBD1 for D (6 bases). The V end lost 0 bases, the J end lost 5 bases, and 20 bases lay between the germline ends. Germline V gives CDR1 LNHNV, CDR2 YYDKDF (reference sequence). The CDR3 totals 18 residues. Written as DNA, the CDR3 is TGTGCCACCAGCAGAGATTACCGGACAGCGGGTTTTTATCAGCCCCAGCATTTT. Encoded protein: CATSRDYRTAGFYQPQHF.

V and J are TRBV11-3 and TRBJ2-2; 8 positions match TRBD2. CDR3 length: 19 amino acids. The V and J ends lost 1 base and 1 base, in that order; junction bases with no gene match: 11. Germline V gives CDR1 SGHNT, CDR2 YENEEA. The CDR3 nucleotides are TGTGCCAGCAGCTTAGGGGGTTTCGACGCGGGAGGGAACACCGGGGAGCTGTTTTTT. Protein product: CASSLGGFDAGGNTGELFF.

V gene TRBV29-1 combines with J gene TRBJ1-1; D perhaps matches TRBD1 (5 bases). The CDR3 runs to 12 residues. V dropped 1 base and J dropped 10 bases, with 13 bases sitting between them. CDR1 is SQVTM and CDR2 is ANQGSEA in the germline V gene. The chain's CDR3 is CSVEGRGRAAFF. CDR3 nucleotides: TGCAGCGTTGAAGGTCGGGGCCGTGCAGCTTTCTTT.